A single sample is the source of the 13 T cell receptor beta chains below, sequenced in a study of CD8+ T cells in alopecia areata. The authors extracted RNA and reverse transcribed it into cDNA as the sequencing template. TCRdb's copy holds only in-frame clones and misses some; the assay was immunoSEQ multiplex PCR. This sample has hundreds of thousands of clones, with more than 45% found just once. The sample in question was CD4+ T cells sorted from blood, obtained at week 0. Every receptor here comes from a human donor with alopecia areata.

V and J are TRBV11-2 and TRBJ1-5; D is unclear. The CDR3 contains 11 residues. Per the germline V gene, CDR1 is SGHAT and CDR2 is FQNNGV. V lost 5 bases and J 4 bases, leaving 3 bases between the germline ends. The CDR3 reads CASSHNQPQHF. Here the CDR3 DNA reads TGTGCCAGCAGCCATAATCAGCCCCAGCATTTT.

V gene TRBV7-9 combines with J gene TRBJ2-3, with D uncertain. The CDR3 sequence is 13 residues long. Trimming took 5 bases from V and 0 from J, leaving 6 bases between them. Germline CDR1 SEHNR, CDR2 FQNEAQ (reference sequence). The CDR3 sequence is CASSATSTDTQYF. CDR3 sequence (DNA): TGTGCCAGCAGCGCGACTAGCACAGATACGCAGTATTTT.

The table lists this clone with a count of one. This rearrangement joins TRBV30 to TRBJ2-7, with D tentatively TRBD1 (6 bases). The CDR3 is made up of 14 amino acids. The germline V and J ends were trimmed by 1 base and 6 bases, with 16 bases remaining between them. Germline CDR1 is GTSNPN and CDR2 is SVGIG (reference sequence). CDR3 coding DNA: TGTGCCTGGAGTGATACTCCAGGGGTAGCCGAGCAGTACTTC. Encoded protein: CAWSDTPGVAEQYF.

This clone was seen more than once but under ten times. CDR3 coding DNA: TGTGCCTGGAGCGAGGGGGGGACCAAAAACATTCAGTACTTC. It encodes CAWSEGGTKNIQYF. V gene TRBV30 combines with J gene TRBJ2-4; D is possibly TRBD2 (7 bases). This CDR3 is built from 14 residues. Germline V lookup: CDR1 GTSNPN, CDR2 SVGIG (reference sequence). Trimming took 3 bases from V and 2 from J, leaving 11 bases between them.

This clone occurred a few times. The CDR3 sequence: CASHFRDTYGYTF. In DNA, the CDR3 is TGTGCCAGCCATTTCCGGGACACCTATGGCTACACCTTC. This chain joins TRBV19 and TRBJ1-2, with a weak D call TRBD1 (6 bases). Trimming took off 9 bases at V and 4 bases at J, with 15 bases between the two ends. The germline V gene encodes CDR1 LNHDA and CDR2 SQIVND (reference sequence). The length of the CDR3 is 13 residues.

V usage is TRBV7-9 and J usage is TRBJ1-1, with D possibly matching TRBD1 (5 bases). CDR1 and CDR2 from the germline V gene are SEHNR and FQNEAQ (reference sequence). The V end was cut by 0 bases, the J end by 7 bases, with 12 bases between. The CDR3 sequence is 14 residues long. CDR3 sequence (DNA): TGTGCCAGCAGCTTAGCGGGGCCTCGGGGTGAAGCTTTCTTT. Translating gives CASSLAGPRGEAFF. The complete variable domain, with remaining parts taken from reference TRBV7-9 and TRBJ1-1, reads DTGVSQNPRHKITKRGQNVTFRCDPISEHNRLYWYRQTLGQGPEFLTYFQNEAQLEKSRLLSDRFSAERPKGSFSTLEIQRTEQGDSAMYLCASSLAGPRGEAFFGQGTRLTVV.

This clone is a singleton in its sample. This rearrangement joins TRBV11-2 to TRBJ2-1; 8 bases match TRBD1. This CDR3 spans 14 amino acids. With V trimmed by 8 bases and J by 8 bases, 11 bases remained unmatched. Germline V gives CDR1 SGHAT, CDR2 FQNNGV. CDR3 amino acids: CASRQIRGQYEQFF. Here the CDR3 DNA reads TGTGCCAGCCGCCAAATCAGGGGGCAGTATGAGCAGTTCTTC. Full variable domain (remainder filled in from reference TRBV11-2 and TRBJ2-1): EAGVAQSPRYKIIEKRQSVAFWCNPISGHATLYWYQQILGQGPKLLIQFQNNGVVDDSQLPKDRFSAERLKGVDSTLKIQPAKLEDSAVYLCASRQIRGQYEQFFGPGTRLTVL.

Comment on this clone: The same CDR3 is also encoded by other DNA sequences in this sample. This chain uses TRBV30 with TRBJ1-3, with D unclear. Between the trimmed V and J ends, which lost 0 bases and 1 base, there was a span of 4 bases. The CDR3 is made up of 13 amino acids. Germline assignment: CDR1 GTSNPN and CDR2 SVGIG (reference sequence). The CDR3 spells CAWSVKSGNTIYF. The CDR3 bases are TGTGCCTGGAGTGTAAAGTCTGGAAACACCATATATTTT.

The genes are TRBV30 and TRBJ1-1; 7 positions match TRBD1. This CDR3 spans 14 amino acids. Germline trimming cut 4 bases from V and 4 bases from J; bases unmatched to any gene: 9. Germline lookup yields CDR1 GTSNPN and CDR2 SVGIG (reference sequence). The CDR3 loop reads CAWNIGGRGTEAFF. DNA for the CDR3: TGTGCCTGGAATATAGGGGGCCGGGGCACTGAAGCTTTCTTT.

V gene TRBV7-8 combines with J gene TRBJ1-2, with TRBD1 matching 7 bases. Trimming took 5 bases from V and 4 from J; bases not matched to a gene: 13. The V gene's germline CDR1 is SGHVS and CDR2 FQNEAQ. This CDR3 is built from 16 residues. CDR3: CASSPGGGERLYGYTF. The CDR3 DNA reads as TGTGCCAGCAGCCCAGGGGGAGGGGAACGCCTCTATGGCTACACCTTC.

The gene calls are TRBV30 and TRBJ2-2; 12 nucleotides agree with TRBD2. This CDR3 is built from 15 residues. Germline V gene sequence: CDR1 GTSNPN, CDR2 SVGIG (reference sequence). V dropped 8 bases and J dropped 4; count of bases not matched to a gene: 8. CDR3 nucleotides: TGTGCCCGGAAACCGACTAGCGGGGGCACCGGGGAGCTGTTTTTT. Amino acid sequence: CARKPTSGGTGELFF. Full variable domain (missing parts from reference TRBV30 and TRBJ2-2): SQTIHQWPATLVQPVGSPLSLECTVEGTSNPNLYWYRQAAGRGLQLLFYSVGIGQISSEVPQNLSASRPQDRQFILSSKKLLLSDSGFYLCARKPTSGGTGELFFGEGSRLTVL.

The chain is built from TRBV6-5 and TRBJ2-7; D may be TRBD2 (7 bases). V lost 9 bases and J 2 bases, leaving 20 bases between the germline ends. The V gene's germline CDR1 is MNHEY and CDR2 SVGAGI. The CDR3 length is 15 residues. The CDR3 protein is CASTRDGGTTYEQYF. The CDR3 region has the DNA TGTGCCAGTACCCGAGACGGGGGGACAACCTACGAGCAGTACTTC.

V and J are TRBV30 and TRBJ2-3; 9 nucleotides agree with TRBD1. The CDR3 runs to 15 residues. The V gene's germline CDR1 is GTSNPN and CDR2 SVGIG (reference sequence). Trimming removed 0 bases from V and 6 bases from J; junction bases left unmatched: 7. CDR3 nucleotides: TGTGCCTGGAGTGTTGACAGGGGGACGCGGGATACGCAGTATTTT. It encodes CAWSVDRGTRDTQYF.